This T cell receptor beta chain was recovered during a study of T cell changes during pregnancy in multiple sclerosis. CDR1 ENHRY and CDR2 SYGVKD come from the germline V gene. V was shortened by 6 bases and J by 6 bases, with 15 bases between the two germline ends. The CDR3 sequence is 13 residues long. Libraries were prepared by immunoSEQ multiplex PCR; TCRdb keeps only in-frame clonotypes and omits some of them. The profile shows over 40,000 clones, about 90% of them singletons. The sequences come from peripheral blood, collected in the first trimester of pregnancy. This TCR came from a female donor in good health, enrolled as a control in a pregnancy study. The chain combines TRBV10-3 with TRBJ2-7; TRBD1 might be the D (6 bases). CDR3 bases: TGTGCCATCAGCGCTCGGGACAAGGGCGAGCAGTACTTC. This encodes CAISARDKGEQYF.